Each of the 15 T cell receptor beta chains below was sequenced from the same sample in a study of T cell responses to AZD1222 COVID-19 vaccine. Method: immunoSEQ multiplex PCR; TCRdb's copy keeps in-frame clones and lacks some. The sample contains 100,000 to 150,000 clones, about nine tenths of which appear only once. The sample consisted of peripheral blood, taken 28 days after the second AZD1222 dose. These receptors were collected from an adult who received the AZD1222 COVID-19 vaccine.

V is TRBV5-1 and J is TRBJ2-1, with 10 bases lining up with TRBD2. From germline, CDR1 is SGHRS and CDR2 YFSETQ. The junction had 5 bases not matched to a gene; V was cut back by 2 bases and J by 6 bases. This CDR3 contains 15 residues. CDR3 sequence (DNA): TGCGCCAGCAGCTTCCTAGCGGGAGTTTCCAATGAGCAGTTCTTC. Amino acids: CASSFLAGVSNEQFF.

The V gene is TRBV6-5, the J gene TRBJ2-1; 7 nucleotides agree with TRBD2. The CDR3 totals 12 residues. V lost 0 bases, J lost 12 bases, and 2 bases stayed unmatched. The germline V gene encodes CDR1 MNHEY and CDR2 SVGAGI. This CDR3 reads CASSYSPGGQFF. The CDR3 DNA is TGTGCCAGCAGTTACTCTCCGGGAGGGCAGTTCTTC.

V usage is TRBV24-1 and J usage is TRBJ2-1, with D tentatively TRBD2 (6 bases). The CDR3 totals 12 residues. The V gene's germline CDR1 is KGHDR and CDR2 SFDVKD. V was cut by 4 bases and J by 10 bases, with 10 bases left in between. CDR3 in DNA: TGTGCCACCAGTGAGGGACGGGGGGAGCAGTTCTTC. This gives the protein CATSEGRGEQFF.

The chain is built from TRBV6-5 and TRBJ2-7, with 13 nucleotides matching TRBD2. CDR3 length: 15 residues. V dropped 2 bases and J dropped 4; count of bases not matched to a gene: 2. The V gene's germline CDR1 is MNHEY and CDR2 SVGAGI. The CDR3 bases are TGTGCCAGCAGTTACGTGACTAGCGGGAGGTACGAGCAGTACTTC. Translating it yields CASSYVTSGRYEQYF.

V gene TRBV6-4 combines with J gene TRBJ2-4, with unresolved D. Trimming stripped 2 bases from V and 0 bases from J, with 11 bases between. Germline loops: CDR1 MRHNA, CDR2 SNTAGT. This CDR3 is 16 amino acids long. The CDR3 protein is CASSDKRTVAKNIQYF. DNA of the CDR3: TGTGCCAGCAGTGACAAAAGGACCGTAGCCAAAAACATTCAGTACTTC.

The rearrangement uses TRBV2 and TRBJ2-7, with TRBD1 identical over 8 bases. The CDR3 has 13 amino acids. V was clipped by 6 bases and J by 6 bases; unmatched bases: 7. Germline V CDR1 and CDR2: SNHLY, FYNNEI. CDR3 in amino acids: CASSDEQGVEQYF. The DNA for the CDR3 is TGTGCCAGCAGCGACGAACAGGGGGTCGAGCAGTACTTC.

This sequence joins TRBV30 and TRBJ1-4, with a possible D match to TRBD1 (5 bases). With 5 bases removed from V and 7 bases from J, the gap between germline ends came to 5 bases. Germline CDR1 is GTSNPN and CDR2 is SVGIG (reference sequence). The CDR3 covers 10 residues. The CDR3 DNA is TGTGCCTGGGGGGGTGAAAAACTGTTTTTT. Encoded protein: CAWGGEKLFF.

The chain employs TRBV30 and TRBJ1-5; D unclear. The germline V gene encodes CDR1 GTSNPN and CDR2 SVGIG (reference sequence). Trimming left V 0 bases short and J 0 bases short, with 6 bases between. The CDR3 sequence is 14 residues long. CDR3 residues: CAWSVGYSNQPQHF. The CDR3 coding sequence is TGTGCCTGGAGTGTCGGGTATAGCAATCAGCCCCAGCATTTT.

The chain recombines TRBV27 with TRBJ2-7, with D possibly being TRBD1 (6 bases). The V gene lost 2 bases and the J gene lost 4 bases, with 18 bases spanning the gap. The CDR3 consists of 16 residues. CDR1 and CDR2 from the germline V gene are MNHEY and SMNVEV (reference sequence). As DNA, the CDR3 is TGTGCCAGCAGTTTAAAGGACAGTCGTCACCAATACGAGCAGTACTTC. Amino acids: CASSLKDSRHQYEQYF.

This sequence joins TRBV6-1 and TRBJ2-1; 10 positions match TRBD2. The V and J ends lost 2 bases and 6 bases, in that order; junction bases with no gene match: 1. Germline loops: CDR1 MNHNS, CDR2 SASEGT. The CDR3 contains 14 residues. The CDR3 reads CASSELAGANEQFF. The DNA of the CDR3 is TGTGCCAGCAGTGAACTAGCGGGAGCCAATGAGCAGTTCTTC.

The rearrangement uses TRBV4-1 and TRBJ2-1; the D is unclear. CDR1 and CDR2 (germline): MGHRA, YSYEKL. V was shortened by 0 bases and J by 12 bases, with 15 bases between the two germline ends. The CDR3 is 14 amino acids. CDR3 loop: CASSQERKVLRQFF. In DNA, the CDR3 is TGCGCCAGCAGCCAAGAGAGGAAGGTTTTGAGGCAGTTCTTC.

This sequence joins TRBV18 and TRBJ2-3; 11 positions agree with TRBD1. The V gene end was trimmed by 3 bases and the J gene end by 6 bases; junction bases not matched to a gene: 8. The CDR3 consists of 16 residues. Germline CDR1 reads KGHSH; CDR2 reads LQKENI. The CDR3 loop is CASSPRRTGGLDTQYF. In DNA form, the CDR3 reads TGTGCCAGCTCACCTAGAAGGACAGGGGGCTTGGATACGCAGTATTTT.

The CDR3 DNA reads as TGTGCCAGTAGTTCTAGCGGGGGCAACAATGAGCAGTTCTTC. It encodes CASSSSGGNNEQFF. V gene TRBV19 combines with J gene TRBJ2-1; 10 bases line up with TRBD2. The V and J ends lost 5 bases and 5 bases, in that order; junction bases with no gene match: 3. CDR3 size: 14 residues. Germline CDR1 LNHDA, CDR2 SQIVND (reference sequence).

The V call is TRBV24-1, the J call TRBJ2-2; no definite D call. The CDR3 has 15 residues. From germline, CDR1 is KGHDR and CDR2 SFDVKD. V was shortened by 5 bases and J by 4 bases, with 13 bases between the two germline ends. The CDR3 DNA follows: TGTGCCACCAGTGGGACGGTCTCGGGCACCGGGGAGCTGTTTTTT. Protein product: CATSGTVSGTGELFF.

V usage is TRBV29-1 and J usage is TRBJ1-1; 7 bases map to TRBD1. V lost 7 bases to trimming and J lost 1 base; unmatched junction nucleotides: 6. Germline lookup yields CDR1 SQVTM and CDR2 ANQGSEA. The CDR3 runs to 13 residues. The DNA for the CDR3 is TGCAGCGCTCGGACAGGTCAGAACACTGAAGCTTTCTTT. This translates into CSARTGQNTEAFF.